The 5 T cell receptor beta chains given below trace back to one sample, sequenced in a study of blood T cell repertoires in COVID-19. Sequenced by immunoSEQ multiplex PCR; TCRdb stores in-frame clones only, minus some. The sample holds 25,000 to 35,000 clones, approximately 80% seen once. The sequencing input was peripheral blood. The receptors were sampled from an older man with active COVID-19.

This clone was seen only a few times. The V call is TRBV7-3, the J call TRBJ2-1; a weak D match, TRBD2 (6 bases). This CDR3 has 15 residues. Between the trimmed V and J ends, which lost 4 bases and 4 bases, there was a span of 14 bases. Germline V gene data show CDR1 as SGHTA and CDR2 as FQGTGA. CDR3 bases: TGTGCCAGCAGCTCGGCGGGGCGGCAATACAATGAGCAGTTCTTC. It yields the protein CASSSAGRQYNEQFF. Based on the CDR3 plus reference TRBV7-3 and TRBJ2-1, the full variable domain is GAGVSQTPSNKVTEKGKYVELRCDPISGHTALYWYRQSLGQGPEFLIYFQGTGAADDSGLPNDRFFAVRPEGSVSTLKIQRTERGDSAVYLCASSSAGRQYNEQFFGPGTRLTVL.

This chain connects TRBV6-6 to TRBJ2-1, with D perhaps TRBD2 (7 bases). Trimming took off 10 bases at V and 2 bases at J, with 15 bases between the two ends. Looked up from germline, CDR1 is MNHNY and CDR2 is SVGAGI (reference sequence). There are 14 residues in the CDR3. This chain's CDR3 is CATERGGTYNEQFF. The CDR3 nucleotides read TGTGCCACCGAGAGGGGGGGAACCTACAATGAGCAGTTCTTC.

The V and J genes are TRBV5-1 and TRBJ2-1, with 7 positions matching TRBD2. This CDR3 has 14 residues. Germline assignment: CDR1 SGHRS and CDR2 YFSETQ. Trimming took 7 bases from V and 4 from J; bases not matched to a gene: 8. This CDR3 is CASGVLAQYNEQFF. In nucleotides, the CDR3 is TGCGCCAGCGGCGTACTAGCGCAATACAATGAGCAGTTCTTC.

Here the CDR3 DNA reads TGTGCCAGCAGCCTCGGACAGGCCTCACCCCTCCACTTT. As protein: CASSLGQASPLHF. The chain carries TRBV3-1 (or the pseudogene TRBV3-2) and TRBJ1-6; TRBD1 agrees at 7 bases. V shed 4 bases and J 10 bases; nucleotides not matched to a gene: 4. Germline assignment: CDR1 LGHDT and CDR2 YNNKEL (reference sequence). The CDR3 covers 13 residues.

This sequence joins TRBV7-2 and TRBJ1-3, with 8 bases that match TRBD1. The CDR3 contains 15 residues. V was pared by 5 bases and J by 4 bases, with 7 bases of the junction left unmatched. Looked up from germline, CDR1 is SGHTA and CDR2 is FQGNSA. The CDR3 loop reads CASSLNTGGGNTIYF. CDR3 coding DNA: TGTGCCAGCAGCCTCAATACAGGGGGAGGAAACACCATATATTTT.